These 20 T cell receptor beta chains were sequenced from one sample in a study of CD8+ T cells in alopecia areata. Time point specified: mouse skin at time of skin grafting. RNA was isolated and reverse transcribed to cDNA, the sequencing template. Libraries were prepared by immunoSEQ multiplex PCR; TCRdb keeps only in-frame clonotypes and omits some of them. The repertoire yields some 1,100 clones, none seen only once; the top ten contain about 6.8%. Specimen: skin, collected at week 0. The receptors come from a C3H/HeJ mouse with alopecia areata. The mouse line has the MHC haplotype H2-k.

By sample share, this clone is medium-sized. Gene names denote mouse genes. The sequence runs out 4 residues before the end of the CDR3; the remainder is reconstructed from the germline J gene. The rearrangement joins TRBV19 to TRBJ2-7; maybe TRBD2 (6 bases). Germline CDR1 FNHDT, CDR2 SITEND (reference sequence). V dropped 2 bases and J dropped 0 bases, with 9 bases sitting between them. This CDR3 is built from 14 residues. CDR3 loop: CASSILGNSYEQYF. CDR3 DNA, as far as it was read: TGTGCCAGCAGTATTCTGGGGAACTCCTAT.

This clone is medium-sized by share. Mouse germline and gene names are used. Read data end 4 residues before the CDR3 end; the end is taken from the germline J gene. The chain carries TRBV13-1 and TRBJ2-7; 12 bases match TRBD2. The germline V gene encodes CDR1 NSHNY and CDR2 SYGAGN. The CDR3 extends over 15 amino acids. CDR3 in amino acids: CASSDARDWGDEQYF. CDR3 DNA (partial): TGTGCCAGCAGTGATGCTCGGGACTGGGGGGAT.

This clone occurred a few times. The gene names here belong to mouse. The sequenced fragment ends 4 residues before the CDR3 boundary, so the rest is inferred from the germline J gene. V and J are TRBV1 and TRBJ1-4, with TRBD1 identical over 10 bases. Germline V CDR1 and CDR2: NSQYPW, LRSPGD (reference sequence). The CDR3 has 16 amino acids. The CDR3 sequence: CTCSADMTGGLERLFF. CDR3 DNA, as far as it was read: TGCACCTGCAGTGCAGATATGACAGGGGGCCTCGAA.

By proportion, this clone is medium-sized. Gene names are mouse gene names. The CDR3 is cut off 4 residues early in the read; its end comes from the germline J gene. The V call is TRBV19, the J call TRBJ1-1, with 7 bases identical to TRBD1. CDR3 length equals 15 residues. J gave up 1 base and V 1 base, and 4 bases lay outside the gene matches. Germline lookup yields CDR1 FNHDT and CDR2 SITEND (reference sequence). CDR3 sequence reads: CASSIRGGANTEVFF. The part of the CDR3 DNA that was read is TGTGCCAGCAGTATAAGAGGGGGCGCGAACACA.

By sample share, this clone is medium-sized (0.01 to 0.1%). All gene names here are mouse names. The DNA read from the CDR3 is TGTGCCAGCAGTTCCCGGGACAGGGACTATGCT. This encodes CASSSRDRDYA. The whole CDR3 reads CASSSRDRDYAEQFF. The V and J genes are TRBV14 and TRBJ2-1; 9 bases map to TRBD1. Read sequence stops 4 residues before the CDR3 end, and the germline J gene provides the missing end. Germline loops: CDR1 SGHDT, CDR2 FRDEAV. The CDR3 is 15 amino acids. J was trimmed by 2 bases and V by 3 bases; bases with no gene match: 3.

Sample share makes this clone medium-sized (0.01 to 0.1%). Gene names are mouse gene names. The CDR3 is cut off 4 residues early in the read; its end comes from the germline J gene. V gene TRBV13-1 combines with J gene TRBJ2-5; 7 nucleotides align to TRBD2. The CDR3 runs to 15 residues. V gave up 3 bases and J gave up 3 bases; unmatched junction bases: 7. Germline loops: CDR1 NSHNY, CDR2 SYGAGN. CDR3 DNA (partial): TGTGCCAGCAGTGGCTGGGGGATTAAGCAAGAC. Translated, it gives CASSGWGIKQD. The full CDR3 protein reads CASSGWGIKQDTQYF.

This clone rates as medium-sized. Gene names and germline refer to mouse. The read ends 4 residues early relative to the CDR3; the germline J gene fills the gap. The J gene is TRBJ2-2, the V gene TRBV3, with TRBD2 matching 11 bases. The CDR3 runs to 17 residues. Germline V CDR1 and CDR2: SNHLY, FYNGKV (reference sequence). After removal of 2 bases from V and 2 bases from J, the junction contained 4 bases not matched to a gene. CDR3 protein: CASSLTDWGGNTGQLYF. Partial CDR3 DNA: TGTGCCAGCAGCTTAACCGACTGGGGGGGTAACACCGGG.

By sample share, this clone is medium-sized. The gene names given are mouse names. With the read ending 4 residues before the CDR3 end, the germline J gene is used to fill in that end. The chain links TRBV31 to TRBJ2-7; tentatively, D is TRBD2 (7 bases). This CDR3 spans 13 amino acids. Germline values: CDR1 GKSSPN, CDR2 SITVG. V lost 0 bases, J lost 3 bases, and 9 bases lay in between. The covered CDR3 bases are TGTGCCTGGAGTCTGGGGGGCCTCTAT. Amino acid sequence: CAWSLGGLY. The full CDR3 protein reads CAWSLGGLYEQYF.

By share of the sample, this clone is medium-sized (0.01 to 0.1%). Germline and genes here are mouse. The read terminates 4 residues ahead of where the CDR3 ends, so the germline J gene completes it. The chain links TRBV29 to TRBJ2-2, with a tentative D call TRBD1 (5 bases). The CDR3 consists of 13 residues. The V gene's germline CDR1 is MSHET and CDR2 SYDVDS. V shed 8 bases and J shed 0 bases, with 7 bases lying between them. CDR3 sequence: CASGHTNTGQLYF. Partial CDR3 DNA: TGTGCTAGCGGACACACAAACACCGGG.

In its sample, this clone ranks as large. Mouse gene names apply. The read halts 4 residues ahead of the CDR3 end, with the missing end drawn from the germline J gene. The chain carries TRBV1 and TRBJ2-5, with TRBD1 matching over 7 bases. This CDR3 contains 14 residues. Looked up from germline, CDR1 is NSQYPW and CDR2 is LRSPGD (reference sequence). The CDR3 loop reads CTCSAPDREDTQYF. The sequenced CDR3 bases are TGCACCTGCAGTGCACCAGACAGGGAAGAC.

This clone appeared many times. Gene names denote mouse genes. The read stops 4 residues short of the end of the CDR3; the missing end is completed from the germline J gene. This rearrangement joins TRBV13-2 to TRBJ2-1, with 9 positions matching TRBD2. The CDR3 sequence is 16 residues long. Germline V gene lookup returns CDR1 NNHNN and CDR2 SYGAGS (reference sequence). Trimming at V came to 0 bases and at J to 0 bases, leaving 1 base not matched to a gene. The CDR3 region is CASGDAGGDNYAEQFF. The part of the CDR3 DNA that was read is TGTGCCAGCGGTGATGCTGGGGGGGATAACTATGCT.

This clone showed up many times. The gene symbols are mouse symbols. The CDR3 end falls 4 residues outside the read, so it is completed with the germline J gene. The chain joins TRBV26 to TRBJ1-1, with 10 bases aligning to TRBD1. Trimming at V came to 4 bases and at J to 4 bases, leaving 6 bases not matched to a gene. CDR3 size: 15 residues. CDR1 and CDR2 (germline): KGHPV, FQNQEV (reference sequence). The CDR3 spells CASSRDRGLITEVFF. The covered CDR3 bases are TGTGCCAGCAGTCGTGACAGGGGGCTGATCACA. Full variable domain (remainder filled in from reference TRBV26 and TRBJ1-1): NSKVIQTPRYLVKGQGQKAKMRCIPEKGHPVVFWYQQNKNNEFKFLINFQNQEVLQQIDMTEKRFSAECPSNSPCSLEIQSSEAGDSALYLCASSRDRGLITEVFFGKGTRLTVV.

Within the sample, this clone is medium-sized. Mouse gene names apply. The CDR3 end falls 4 residues outside the read, so it is completed with the germline J gene. This chain connects TRBV29 to TRBJ1-2; TRBD1 aligns across 9 bases. The germline CDR1 and CDR2 sequences are MSHET and SYDVDS. Trimming removed 0 bases from V and 0 bases from J; junction bases left unmatched: 2. The CDR3 runs 16 residues. Incomplete CDR3 DNA: TGTGCTAGCAGTTTATCGAGACAGGGGGCAAACTCC. Residues: CASSLSRQGANS. In full, the CDR3 reads CASSLSRQGANSDYTF.

Only a few counts were recorded for this clone. Germline and genes: mouse. The read terminates 3 residues ahead of where the CDR3 ends, so the germline J gene completes it. The rearrangement joins TRBV5 to TRBJ1-3; 7 positions match TRBD1. Trimming at V came to 4 bases and at J to 1 base, leaving 1 base not matched to a gene. This CDR3 has 14 residues. Looked up from germline, CDR1 is LGHNA and CDR2 is YNLKQL (reference sequence). The sequenced part of the CDR3 DNA is TGTGCCAGCAGCCTGACAGGGTCTGGAAATACG. Encoded protein: CASSLTGSGNT. The full-length CDR3 reads as CASSLTGSGNTLYF.

This clone has a count of ten or more. Any gene name here is a mouse gene name. The CDR3 goes on 4 residues after the read ends, and that part is filled in from the germline J gene. The sample contains more than one DNA sequence encoding this CDR3. V usage is TRBV12-1 and J usage is TRBJ2-4; 11 bases match TRBD2. With 1 base clipped from V and 0 bases from J, the junction kept 5 bases outside the gene matches. This CDR3 region has 17 residues. CDR1 is SGHSN and CDR2 is HYEKVE in the germline V gene. The covered CDR3 bases are TGTGCCAGCTCTCTGCCGGGACTGGGGGCTAGTCAAAAC. Its translation: CASSLPGLGASQN. Given in full, the CDR3 is CASSLPGLGASQNTLYF.

Sample share makes this clone medium-sized. The gene symbols are mouse symbols. The read finishes 4 residues shy of the CDR3 end, and the germline J gene is used to complete it. The chain has TRBV1 and TRBJ2-7; possibly TRBD1 for D (5 bases). The CDR3 is 12 residues long. The germline gives CDR1 NSQYPW, CDR2 LRSPGD (reference sequence). The CDR3 DNA, read in part, is TGCACCTGCAGTGAGACAGTTTAT. This sequence encodes CTCSETVY. The complete CDR3 reads CTCSETVYEQYF.

By proportion, this clone is medium-sized. Gene names are the mouse ones. The read comes to an end 4 residues before the CDR3 does, leaving the germline J gene to fill in the end. The V call is TRBV31, the J call TRBJ2-1; 12 bases line up with TRBD2. The CDR3 runs to 15 residues. Germline V lookup: CDR1 GKSSPN, CDR2 SITVG. V was pared by 3 bases and J by 1 base, with 1 base of the junction left unmatched. The chain's CDR3 is CAWRDWGGNYAEQFF. The CDR3 DNA, read in part, is TGTGCCTGGAGGGACTGGGGGGGGAACTATGCT.

This clone was detected ten times or more. The gene names here belong to mouse. The read finishes 4 residues shy of the CDR3 end, and the germline J gene is used to complete it. V usage is TRBV31 and J usage is TRBJ2-7; 13 nucleotides agree with TRBD2. V shed 1 base, J shed 0 bases, and the junction held 3 bases outside the gene matches. The germline V gene encodes CDR1 GKSSPN and CDR2 SITVG. This CDR3 is built from 16 residues. This chain's CDR3 is CAWSPGLGGSSYEQYF. Partial CDR3 DNA: TGTGCCTGGAGTCCGGGACTGGGGGGGAGCTCCTAT. Supplemented by reference TRBV31 and TRBJ2-7, the full variable domain reads AQTIHQWPVAEIKAVGSPLSLGCTIKGKSSPNLYWYWQATGGTLQQLFYSITVGQVESVVQLNLSASRPKDDQFILSTEKLLLSHSGFYLCAWSPGLGGSSYEQYFGPGTRLTVL.

Sample share makes this clone medium-sized (0.01 to 0.1%). Gene names refer to mouse genes. The read finishes 4 residues shy of the CDR3 end, and the germline J gene is used to complete it. V and J are TRBV19 and TRBJ1-2; 7 bases line up with TRBD1. V was pared by 3 bases and J by 2 bases, with 4 bases of the junction left unmatched. This CDR3 has 14 amino acids. Per the germline V gene, CDR1 is FNHDT and CDR2 is SITEND (reference sequence). Incomplete CDR3 DNA: TGTGCCAGCAGTACGGACAGGAAGAACTCC. Translating gives CASSTDRKNS. The entire CDR3 sequence reads CASSTDRKNSDYTF.

In its sample, this clone ranks as medium-sized (0.01 to 0.1%). Gene names are mouse gene names. The read stops 4 residues short of the end of the CDR3; the missing end is completed from the germline J gene. V is TRBV13-1 and J is TRBJ2-1; 11 bases match TRBD1. The CDR3 extends over 14 amino acids. Germline V CDR1 and CDR2: NSHNY, SYGAGN. Incomplete CDR3 DNA: TGTGCCAGCACAAGGACAGGGGGCGCGGCT. Protein product: CASTRTGGAA. The full CDR3 protein reads CASTRTGGAAEQFF.